This TCR beta chain was captured in a study of blood T cell repertoires in COVID-19 (dated by TCRdb to 2018 to 2021). With regard to the full study: Collaborator samples came from the United States, Italy and Spain and covered acute and convalescent phases of COVID-19. The material from the prospective study consisted of cDNA or gDNA derived from T cells, B-cell-depleted T cells, or PBMCs. The dataset comprised deeply sampled blood TCRbeta repertoires from subjects exposed to, actively infected with, or recovered from COVID-19. The sample metadata nearly always contained a de-identified subject ID, COVID-19 status, age in years and sex. The repertoires were made available in a free public database intended to serve as a resource for research on the immune response to SARS-CoV-2. HLA class I and class II types, where available, came from metadata supplied by the sample provider rather than from assay-based typing. Samples came from the ongoing ImmuneRACE study (first 160 participants) plus 1,254 subjects from 6 global collaborators. What the work shows at the level of the full study, not this receptor alone: The amount of clinical and demographic metadata varied by source and participant and was provided uncurated.

The immunoSEQ Assay, a bias-controlled multiplex PCR, was used to amplify TCRbeta CDR3 regions from genomic DNA. The paper's processing steps were these. Within the assay, amplification of reference gene primers was used to estimate how many nucleated cells each sample contained. To quantify the absolute abundance of each unique TCRbeta CDR3 rearrangement, sequence reads were collapsed and filtered. Productive Simpson clonality was computed per sample as the square root of Simpson's diversity index over productive rearrangements. TCRdb mirrors the immuneACCESS table, restricted to in-frame sequences. Some clones are absent from its copies; in checked studies, under half trace to an unresolved V gene, and the reason for the others is unknown. The V and J calls and clone size come from that table; D and trimming were worked out from the DNA. A total of about 150,000 clones appear in this sample, roughly 90% of them only once. The biggest ten clones account for roughly 5% of the sample.

On this clone itself: It lacks a known antigen. No base quality values were provided; no much bigger clone lies one nucleotide off.

Based on the germline V gene (reference sequence), the CDR1 and CDR2 sequences are LNHNV and YYDKDF. The CDR3 numbers 14 residues from cysteine through phenylalanine. Only CDR3 DNA is held: 42 bases, read in frame from base 1. Relative to germline, V is missing 1 base and J is missing 8 bases, with 2 bases of the junction outside any gene match. In Seattle, one collaborating source enrolled patients while the infection was active and tracked those patients longitudinally over the course of disease. Each collaborating institution followed its own protocols to collect whole blood in K2EDTA tubes. For TCRbeta analysis, collaborator samples were shipped as frozen whole blood, as isolated PBMCs, or as DNA extracted from either sample type.

The chain links TRBV15 with TRBJ1-4, with TRBD1 matching 9 junction bases. The sequence derives from a man aged 18 to 30 with COVID-19, enrolled during active disease. The sequencing sample was made of peripheral blood. The CDR3 corresponds to CATSRGTGEEKLFF. The DNA reads as follows: TGTGCCACCAGCAGAGGGACAGGGGAGGAAAAACTGTTTTTT. Supplemented by the reference TRBV15 and TRBJ1-4 proteins around the CDR3, the complete variable domain is DAMVIQNPRYQVTQFGKPVTLSCSQTLNHNVMYWYQQKSSQAPKLLFHYYDKDFNNEADTPDNFQSRRPNTSFCFLDIRSPGLGDTAMYLCATSRGTGEEKLFFGSGTQLSVL.